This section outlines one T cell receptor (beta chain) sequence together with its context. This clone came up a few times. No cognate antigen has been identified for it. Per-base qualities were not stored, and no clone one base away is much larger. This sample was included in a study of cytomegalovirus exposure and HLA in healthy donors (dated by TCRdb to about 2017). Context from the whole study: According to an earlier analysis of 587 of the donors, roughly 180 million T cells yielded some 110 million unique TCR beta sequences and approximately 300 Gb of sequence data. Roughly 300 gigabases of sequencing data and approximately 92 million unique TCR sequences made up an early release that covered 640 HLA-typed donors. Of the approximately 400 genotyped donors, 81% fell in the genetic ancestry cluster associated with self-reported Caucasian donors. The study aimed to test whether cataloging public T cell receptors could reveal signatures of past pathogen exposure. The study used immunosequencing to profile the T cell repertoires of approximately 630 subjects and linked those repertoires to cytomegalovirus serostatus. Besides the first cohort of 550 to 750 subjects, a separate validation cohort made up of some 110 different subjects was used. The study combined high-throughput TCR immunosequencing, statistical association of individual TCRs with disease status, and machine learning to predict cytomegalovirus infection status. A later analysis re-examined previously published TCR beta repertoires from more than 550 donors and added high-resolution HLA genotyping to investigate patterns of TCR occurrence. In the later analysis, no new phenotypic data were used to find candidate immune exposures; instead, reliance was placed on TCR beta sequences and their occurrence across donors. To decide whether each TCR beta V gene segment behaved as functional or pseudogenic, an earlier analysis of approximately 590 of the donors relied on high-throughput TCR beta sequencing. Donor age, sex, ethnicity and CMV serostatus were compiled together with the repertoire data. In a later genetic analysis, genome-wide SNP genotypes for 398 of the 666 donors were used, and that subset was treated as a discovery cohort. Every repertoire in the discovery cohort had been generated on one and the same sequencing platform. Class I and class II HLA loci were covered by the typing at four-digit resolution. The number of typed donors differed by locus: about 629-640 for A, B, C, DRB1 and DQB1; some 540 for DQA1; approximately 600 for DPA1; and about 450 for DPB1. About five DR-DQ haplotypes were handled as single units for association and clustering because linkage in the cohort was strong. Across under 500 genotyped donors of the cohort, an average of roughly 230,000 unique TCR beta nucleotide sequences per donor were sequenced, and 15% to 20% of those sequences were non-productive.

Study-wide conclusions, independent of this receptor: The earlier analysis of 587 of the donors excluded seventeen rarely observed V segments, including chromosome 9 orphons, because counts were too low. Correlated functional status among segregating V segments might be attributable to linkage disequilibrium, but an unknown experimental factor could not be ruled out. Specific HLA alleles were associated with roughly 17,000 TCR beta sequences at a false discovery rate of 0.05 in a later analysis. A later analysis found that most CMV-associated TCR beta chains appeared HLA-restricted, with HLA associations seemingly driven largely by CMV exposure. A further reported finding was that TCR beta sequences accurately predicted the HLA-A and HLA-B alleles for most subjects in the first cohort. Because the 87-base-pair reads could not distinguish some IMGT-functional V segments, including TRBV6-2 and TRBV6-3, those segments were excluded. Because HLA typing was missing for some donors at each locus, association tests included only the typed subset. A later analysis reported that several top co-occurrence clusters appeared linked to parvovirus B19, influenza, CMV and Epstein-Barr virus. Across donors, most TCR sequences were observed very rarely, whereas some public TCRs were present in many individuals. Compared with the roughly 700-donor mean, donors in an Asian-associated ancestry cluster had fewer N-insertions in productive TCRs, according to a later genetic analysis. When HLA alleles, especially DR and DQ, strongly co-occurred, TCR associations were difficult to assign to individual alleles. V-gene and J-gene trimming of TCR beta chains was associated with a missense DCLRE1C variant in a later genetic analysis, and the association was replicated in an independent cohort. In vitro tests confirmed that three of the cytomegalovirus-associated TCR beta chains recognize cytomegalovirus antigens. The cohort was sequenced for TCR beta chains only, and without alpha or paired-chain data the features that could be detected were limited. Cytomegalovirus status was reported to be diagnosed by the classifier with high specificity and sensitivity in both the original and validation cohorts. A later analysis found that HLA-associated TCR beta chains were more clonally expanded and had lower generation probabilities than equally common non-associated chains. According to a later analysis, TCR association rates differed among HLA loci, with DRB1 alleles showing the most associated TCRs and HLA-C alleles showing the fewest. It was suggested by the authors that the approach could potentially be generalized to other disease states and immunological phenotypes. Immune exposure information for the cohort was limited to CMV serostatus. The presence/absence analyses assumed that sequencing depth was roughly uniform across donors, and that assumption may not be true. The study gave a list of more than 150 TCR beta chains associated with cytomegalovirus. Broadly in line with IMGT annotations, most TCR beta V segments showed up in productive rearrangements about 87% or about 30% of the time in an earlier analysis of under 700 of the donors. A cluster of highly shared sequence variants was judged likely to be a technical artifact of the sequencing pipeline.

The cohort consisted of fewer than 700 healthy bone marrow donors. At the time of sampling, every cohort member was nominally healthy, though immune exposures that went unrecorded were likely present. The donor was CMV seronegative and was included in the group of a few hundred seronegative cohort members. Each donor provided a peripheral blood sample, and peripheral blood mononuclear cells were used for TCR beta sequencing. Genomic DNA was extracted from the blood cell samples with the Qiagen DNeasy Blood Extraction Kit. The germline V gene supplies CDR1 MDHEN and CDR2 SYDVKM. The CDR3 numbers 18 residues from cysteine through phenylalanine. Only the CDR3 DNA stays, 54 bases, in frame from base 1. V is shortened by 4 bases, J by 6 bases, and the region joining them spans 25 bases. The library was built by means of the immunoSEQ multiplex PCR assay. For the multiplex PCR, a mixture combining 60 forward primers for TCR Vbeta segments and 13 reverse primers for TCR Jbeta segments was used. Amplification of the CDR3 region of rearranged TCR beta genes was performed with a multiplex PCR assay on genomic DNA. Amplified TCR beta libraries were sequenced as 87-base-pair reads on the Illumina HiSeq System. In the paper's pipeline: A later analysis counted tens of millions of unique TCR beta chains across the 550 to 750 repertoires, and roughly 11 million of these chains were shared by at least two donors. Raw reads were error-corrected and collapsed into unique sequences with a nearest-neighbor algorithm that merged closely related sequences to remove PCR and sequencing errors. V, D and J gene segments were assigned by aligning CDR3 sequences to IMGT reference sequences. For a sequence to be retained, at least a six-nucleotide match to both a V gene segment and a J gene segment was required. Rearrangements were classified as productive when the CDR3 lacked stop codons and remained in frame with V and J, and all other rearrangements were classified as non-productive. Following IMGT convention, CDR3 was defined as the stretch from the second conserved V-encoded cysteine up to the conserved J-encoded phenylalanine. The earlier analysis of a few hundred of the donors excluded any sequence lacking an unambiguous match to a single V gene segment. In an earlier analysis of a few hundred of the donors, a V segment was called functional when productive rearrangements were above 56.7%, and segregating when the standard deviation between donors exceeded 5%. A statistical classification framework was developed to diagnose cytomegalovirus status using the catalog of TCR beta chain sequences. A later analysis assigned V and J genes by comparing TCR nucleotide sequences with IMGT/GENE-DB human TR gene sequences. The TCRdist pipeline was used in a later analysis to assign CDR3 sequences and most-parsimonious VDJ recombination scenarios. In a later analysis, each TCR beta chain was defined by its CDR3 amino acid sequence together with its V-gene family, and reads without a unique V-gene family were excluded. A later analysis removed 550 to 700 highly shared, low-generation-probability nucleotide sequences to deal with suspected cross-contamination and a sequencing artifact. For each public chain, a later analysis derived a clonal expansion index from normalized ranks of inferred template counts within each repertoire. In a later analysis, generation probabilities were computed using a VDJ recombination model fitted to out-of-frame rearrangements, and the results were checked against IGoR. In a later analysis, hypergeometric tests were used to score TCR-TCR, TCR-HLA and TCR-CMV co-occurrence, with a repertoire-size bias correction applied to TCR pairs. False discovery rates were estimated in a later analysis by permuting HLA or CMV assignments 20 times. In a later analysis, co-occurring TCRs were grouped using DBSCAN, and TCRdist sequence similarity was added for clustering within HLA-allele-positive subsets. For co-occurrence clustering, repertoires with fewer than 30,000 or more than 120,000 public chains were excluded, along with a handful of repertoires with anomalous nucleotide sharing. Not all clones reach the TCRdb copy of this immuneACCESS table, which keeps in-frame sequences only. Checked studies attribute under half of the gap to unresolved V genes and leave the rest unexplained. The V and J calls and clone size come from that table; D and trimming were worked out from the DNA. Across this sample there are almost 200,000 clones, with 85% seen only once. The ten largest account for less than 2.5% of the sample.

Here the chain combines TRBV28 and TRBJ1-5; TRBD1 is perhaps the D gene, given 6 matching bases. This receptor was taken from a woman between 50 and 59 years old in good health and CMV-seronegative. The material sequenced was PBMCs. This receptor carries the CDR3 CASSSGQSRGLGGQPQHF. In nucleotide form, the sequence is TGTGCCAGCAGTTCCGGACAGTCTCGGGGTTTAGGGGGTCAGCCCCAGCATTTT.